These T cell receptor beta chains were read from a single sample in a study of cytomegalovirus exposure and HLA in healthy donors. The protocol was immunoSEQ multiplex PCR, while the TCRdb copy is restricted to in-frame clones and leaves out a portion. The sample holds 110,000 or so clones; 81% are singletons and the top ten take 2.2%. The sequencing input was PBMCs. These receptors all come from a young woman in good health and CMV-seronegative. CDR3s include the opening cysteine and the closing phenylalanine or tryptophan. The D gene is left open where the match is weak. Size is stated for part of the rows, as once, few or many counts, or as a class when the clone is expanded.

abundance,v_gene,j_gene,d_gene,CDR3nt,CDR3aa
NA,TRBV19,TRBJ2-1,NA,TGTGCCAGTAGTATCAACGGGGGGCCCTACAATGAGCAGTTCTTC,CASSINGGPYNEQFF
few,TRBV6-5,TRBJ2-7,NA,TGTGCCAGCAGTTATGGACTTGAGAGTACCTACGAGCAGTACTTC,CASSYGLESTYEQYF
NA,TRBV19,TRBJ2-2,NA,TGTGCCAGTAGCTACAGCACCGGGGAGCTGTTTTTT,CASSYSTGELFF
NA,TRBV19,TRBJ2-6,NA,TGTGCCAGTAGAAGCAGGGTTTCTGGGGCCAACGTCCTGACTTTC,CASRSRVSGANVLTF
NA,TRBV19,TRBJ2-7,NA,TGTGCCAGTAGTATAGGTCAGGAAGCCTCCTACGAGCAGTACTTC,CASSIGQEASYEQYF
NA,TRBV28,TRBJ2-1,TRBD2,TGTGCCAGCAGTACGGCCTTAGATTGGCTAGCGGGAGTTGATGAGCAGTTCTTC,CASSTALDWLAGVDEQFF
once,TRBV7-2,TRBJ1-4,TRBD1,TGTGCCAGCAGCTACGGGACAGGGGGTAATGAAAAACTGTTTTTT,CASSYGTGGNEKLFF
medium-sized,TRBV6-5,TRBJ2-5,TRBD2,TGTGCCAGCAGTTACTCGACTAGCGGGAAAGAGACCCAGTACTTC,CASSYSTSGKETQYF
NA,TRBV11-2,TRBJ1-1,NA,TGTGCCAGCAGCTATACAGGTGAAGCTTTCTTT,CASSYTGEAFF
NA,TRBV4-3,TRBJ1-3,NA,TGCGCCAGCAGCCAAGAGTTCAGTCACTCTGGAAACACCATATATTTT,CASSQEFSHSGNTIYF
NA,TRBV7-2,TRBJ2-7,TRBD2,TGTGCCAGCAGCTCCGCGGGACTAACCTCTGGGCCTGGTCGGCAGTACTTC,CASSSAGLTSGPGRQYF
NA,TRBV5-1,TRBJ2-5,NA,TGCGCCAGTACCGACAGTCAAGAGACCCAGTACTTC,CASTDSQETQYF
NA,TRBV19,TRBJ1-1,NA,TGTGCCAGTAGTATGGCTTCAGGGGCGCTGAACACTGAAGCTTTCTTT,CASSMASGALNTEAFF
few,TRBV10-3,TRBJ1-5,NA,TGTGCCATCTCACGGGGATATAGCAATCAGCCCCAGCATTTT,CAISRGYSNQPQHF
NA,TRBV7-2,TRBJ1-3,NA,TGTGCCAGCAGCTTACAGGCCTCTGGAAACACCATATATTTT,CASSLQASGNTIYF
NA,TRBV7-9,TRBJ2-1,TRBD2,TGTGCCAGCAGCACAGCGGGGCTTTACAATGAGCAGTTCTTC,CASSTAGLYNEQFF
NA,TRBV5-1,TRBJ2-1,NA,TGCGCCAGCAGCTTGGGGGTCGGGGGCGGGAGTTACAATGAGCAGTTCTTC,CASSLGVGGGSYNEQFF
few,TRBV19,TRBJ2-7,NA,TGTGCCAGACGAGGACAGTCCTACGAGCAGTACTTC,CARRGQSYEQYF
NA,TRBV10-3,TRBJ2-1,NA,TGTGCCATCGGGGCATCAGGGGCCTCCTACAATGAGCAGTTCTTC,CAIGASGASYNEQFF
NA,TRBV6-5,TRBJ2-7,NA,TGTGCCAGCAGGATACAGGGAAATCGCGAGCAGTACTTC,CASRIQGNREQYF
NA,TRBV28,TRBJ2-7,TRBD1,TGTGCCAGCAGCAAGACAGGGAAAGTCGGTCGCGAGCAGTACTTC,CASSKTGKVGREQYF
NA,TRBV5-4,TRBJ2-5,TRBD2,TGTGCCAGCAGCTTGCTAGCGGGAAACCAAGAGACCCAGTACTTC,CASSLLAGNQETQYF
NA,TRBV10-2,TRBJ1-5,TRBD1,TGCGCCAGCAGCACAACAGGGGACGGCAATCAGCCCCAGCATTTT,CASSTTGDGNQPQHF
NA,TRBV10-3,TRBJ2-7,TRBD1,TGTGCCACCAGGGGGGTCGACAGGGGGCTATACGAGCAGTACTTC,CATRGVDRGLYEQYF
once,TRBV28,TRBJ2-1,TRBD2,TGTGCCAGCAGTTCCCCAATCGGGAGCGGGGTGAGCTCCTACAATGAGCAGTTCTTC,CASSSPIGSGVSSYNEQFF
NA,TRBV9,TRBJ1-2,TRBD1,TGTGCCAGCAACCCGACAGGGGACGGGGACTATGGCTACACCTTC,CASNPTGDGDYGYTF
NA,TRBV10-2,TRBJ2-5,TRBD2,TGCGCCAGCAGTTCGACTAGCGACAAAGCGCGAGCCCAGTACTTC,CASSSTSDKARAQYF
NA,TRBV2,TRBJ2-1,TRBD2,TGTGCCAGCAGTGTGCGTGGGCTAGCGGGAGTCGATGAGCAGTTCTTC,CASSVRGLAGVDEQFF
NA,TRBV5-6,TRBJ1-2,TRBD1,TGTGCCAGCAGCTTGGGCAAGGGGGCTAGGAGCTATGGCTACACCTTC,CASSLGKGARSYGYTF
NA,TRBV28,TRBJ1-3,NA,TGTGTCAGCAGTTTAAACCTAGGAGGGGCGGGAAACACCATATATTTT,CVSSLNLGGAGNTIYF
NA,TRBV5-1,TRBJ1-1,NA,TGCGCCAGCAGCTTGGCCGCAGGGGCTCGCACTGAAGCTTTCTTT,CASSLAAGARTEAFF
NA,TRBV7-9,TRBJ1-1,NA,TGTGCCAGCAGCTTAGCGGAGGGTGGGGGGAACACTGAAGCTTTCTTT,CASSLAEGGGNTEAFF
once,TRBV7-6,TRBJ1-5,NA,TGTGCCAGCAGCTTACGTCAGCCCCAGCATTTT,CASSLRQPQHF
NA,TRBV28,TRBJ2-7,NA,TGTGCCAGCAAAGGCTGGGGAGTCGGGTCCTACGAGCAGTACTTC,CASKGWGVGSYEQYF
few,TRBV29-1,TRBJ2-7,TRBD2,TGCAGCGTTGGAGGGGAGGGGCAGGCCTACGAGCAGTACTTC,CSVGGEGQAYEQYF
NA,TRBV27,TRBJ2-7,TRBD2,TGTGCCAGCAGCGGGACTAGCGGGATCTACGAGCAGTACTTC,CASSGTSGIYEQYF
NA,TRBV19,TRBJ2-2,TRBD2,TGTGCCAGTAGTAGGACTAGCGGGGGGAACACCGGGGAGCTGTTTTTT,CASSRTSGGNTGELFF
few,TRBV13,TRBJ1-2,NA,TGTGCCAGCAGCCGCCAGACTAGAGCGTCCTATGGCTACACCTTC,CASSRQTRASYGYTF
NA,TRBV18,TRBJ1-2,NA,TGTGCCAGCTCACCACCGCAGTCGGGAGCTAACTATGGCTACACCTTC,CASSPPQSGANYGYTF
NA,TRBV10-3,TRBJ2-2,NA,TGTGCCATCAGTGAAAGAGCGAGGGCCGGGGAGCTGTTTTTT,CAISERARAGELFF
NA,TRBV4-1,TRBJ2-3,NA,TGCGCCAGCAGCGGAGACGGATACTTTAGCACAGATACGCAGTATTTT,CASSGDGYFSTDTQYF
NA,TRBV28,TRBJ2-1,NA,TGTGCCAGCAGACCCACAGGGCGCTCCTACAATGAGCAGTTCTTC,CASRPTGRSYNEQFF
NA,TRBV29-1,TRBJ2-1,TRBD2,TGCAGCGTTCTGCCCCAGCGGGGACGCTACAATGAGCAGTTCTTC,CSVLPQRGRYNEQFF
NA,TRBV5-1,TRBJ2-7,TRBD2,TGCGCCAGCAGGGCGGGTAGCGGGAGTCGACACGAGCAGTACTTC,CASRAGSGSRHEQYF
NA,TRBV11-2,TRBJ2-7,NA,TGTGCCAGCAGCTTAGTGACAGACGAGCAGTACTTC,CASSLVTDEQYF
NA,TRBV19,TRBJ2-7,NA,TGTGCCAGTAGTTCACAGGGTTTAGGCTACGAGCAGTACTTC,CASSSQGLGYEQYF
NA,TRBV7-2,TRBJ2-2,NA,TGTGCCAGCAGCCCCGTTGTGGGAGATCCCGGGGAGCTGTTTTTT,CASSPVVGDPGELFF
NA,TRBV7-7,TRBJ2-5,NA,TGTGCCAGCAGCCCACTGCGGGGACAGTACTTC,CASSPLRGQYF
NA,TRBV25-1,TRBJ1-4,TRBD1,TGTGCCAGCATGACAGGGCTGGGTGAAAAACTGTTTTTT,CASMTGLGEKLFF
NA,TRBV5-1,TRBJ2-5,NA,TGCGCCAGCAGCTTGAGGGGACTCAGGGGGGAGACCCAGTACTTC,CASSLRGLRGETQYF
NA,TRBV4-2,TRBJ1-2,TRBD1,TGTGCCAGCAGCCAAGATCTGGGACAGGGTTTGTATTATGGCTACACCTTC,CASSQDLGQGLYYGYTF
NA,TRBV10-3,TRBJ2-2,TRBD2,TGTGCCATCAGTGGCGTTAGCGGGGGTACCGGGGAGCTGTTTTTT,CAISGVSGGTGELFF
NA,TRBV19,TRBJ2-3,TRBD2,TGTGCCAGTAGTAGAGGACTAGGAACAGATACGCAGTATTTT,CASSRGLGTDTQYF
NA,TRBV4-1,TRBJ2-3,NA,TGCGCCAGCAGCCGCGGCCTTCGTAGGGATACGCAGTATTTT,CASSRGLRRDTQYF
NA,TRBV10-3,TRBJ2-7,TRBD1,TGTGCCATCAGTGAGTTGGGACAGGGGGCTGGCGAGCAGTACTTC,CAISELGQGAGEQYF